This T cell receptor (beta chain) was sequenced in a study of Tregs in tolerant kidney transplant recipients. The study's findings and limits: The most relevant donor-specific Treg TCRbeta repertoire apparently came from expansion with activated donor B cells. Findings come from small patient numbers and require larger validation. Tolerant patients' donor-specific Tregs expanded beyond overall Tregs, suggesting antigen-driven growth.

Mixed chimerism was transient after nonmyeloablative marrow transplants from related graft donors. The assay was immunoSEQ multiplex PCR, and TCRdb's table has in-frame clones only and misses some. The sample holds tens of thousands of clones; around nine tenths are singletons and the top ten take around 1.5%. This CDR3 contains 14 residues. V gave up 3 bases and J gave up 4 bases, with 13 bases separating them. Germline CDR1 reads SGHDT; CDR2 reads YYEEEE. Comments on this clone: Its target is unknown.

This chain links TRBV5-6 with TRBJ1-2, with D perhaps TRBD1 (6 bases). The starting material was CD4+ T cells from blood (PBMCs), obtained 24 months after the transplant. This clonotype was sampled from a human patient who received a combined kidney and bone marrow transplant. The T cells may partly be graft donor cells. CDR3: CASSYLQGGYGYTF. CDR3 nucleotide sequence: TGTGCCAGCAGCTATTTACAGGGCGGCTATGGCTACACCTTC.